These T cell receptor beta chains were read from a single sample in a study of naive and memory T cell subsets. A single record per CDR3 protein comes from TCRdb applying MiXCR to the UMI-ligation and nested PCR reads. The profile shows about 150,000 distinct CDR3 sequences, about 23% of them singletons. The sample consisted of naive CD4+ T cells from blood. The source is a human donor in good health. Both conserved end residues are part of each CDR3. Fields, in order: clone size, D gene, V gene, J gene, CDR3 protein, CDR3 DNA. A D gene is named only where the DNA matches it firmly. Clone size, where shown, is once, few, many, or a class for clones that have expanded.

clone_size: .
d_call: TRBD1
v_call: TRBV28
j_call: TRBJ2-1
cdr3_aa: CASSLAGQGKGEQFF
cdr3_nt: TGTGCCAGCAGTTTAGCGGGACAGGGGAAAGGTGAGCAGTTCTTC

clone_size: many
d_call: .
v_call: TRBV20-1
j_call: TRBJ2-3
cdr3_aa: CSARDVVGMSTDTQYF
cdr3_nt: TGCAGTGCTAGAGATGTGGTTGGAATGAGCACAGATACGCAGTATTTT

clone_size: few
d_call: .
v_call: TRBV7-4
j_call: TRBJ2-1
cdr3_aa: CASNIDPDGYNEQFF
cdr3_nt: TGTGCCAGCAACATAGACCCGGACGGCTACAATGAGCAGTTCTTC

clone_size: .
d_call: TRBD2
v_call: TRBV6-6
j_call: TRBJ2-5
cdr3_aa: CASSYSALLAGKETQYF
cdr3_nt: TGTGCCAGCAGCTACTCGGCCCTTTTAGCGGGCAAAGAGACCCAGTACTTC

clone_size: many
d_call: TRBD2
v_call: TRBV12-3/TRBV12-4
j_call: TRBJ2-1
cdr3_aa: CASSLALAGGPHEQFF
cdr3_nt: TGTGCCAGCAGCCTCGCACTAGCGGGAGGGCCCCATGAGCAGTTCTTC

clone_size: .
d_call: TRBD1
v_call: TRBV7-6
j_call: TRBJ2-5
cdr3_aa: CASSLAGTGGETQYF
cdr3_nt: TGTGCCAGCAGCTTAGCCGGGACAGGGGGAGAGACCCAGTACTTC

clone_size: .
d_call: .
v_call: TRBV7-6
j_call: TRBJ2-3
cdr3_aa: CASSENQGYTQYF
cdr3_nt: TGTGCCAGCAGCGAAAATCAGGGATATACGCAGTATTTT

clone_size: .
d_call: TRBD2
v_call: TRBV20-1
j_call: TRBJ2-1
cdr3_aa: CSARTGTSREQFF
cdr3_nt: TGCAGTGCTAGGACCGGGACTAGCCGCGAGCAGTTCTTC

clone_size: .
d_call: TRBD2
v_call: TRBV10-2
j_call: TRBJ2-3
cdr3_aa: CASSESLSGTSGDTQYF
cdr3_nt: TGCGCCAGCAGTGAGTCGCTCAGCGGGACTTCGGGGGATACGCAGTATTTT

clone_size: .
d_call: TRBD2
v_call: TRBV13
j_call: TRBJ2-5
cdr3_aa: CASSLSSGSETQYF
cdr3_nt: TGTGCCAGCAGCTTATCTAGCGGGAGTGAGACCCAGTACTTC

clone_size: .
d_call: .
v_call: TRBV7-6
j_call: TRBJ2-7
cdr3_aa: CASSGRDPDRGYEQYF
cdr3_nt: TGTGCCAGCAGCGGCCGGGATCCCGATAGGGGCTACGAGCAGTACTTC

clone_size: few
d_call: TRBD2
v_call: TRBV6-5
j_call: TRBJ2-1
cdr3_aa: CASSYSGVGGPRNEQFF
cdr3_nt: TGTGCCAGCAGTTACTCTGGGGTGGGAGGGCCAAGGAATGAGCAGTTCTTC

clone_size: few
d_call: TRBD2
v_call: TRBV28
j_call: TRBJ2-4
cdr3_aa: CASSLPPTSGRAKNIQYF
cdr3_nt: TGTGCCAGCAGTTTACCCCCCACTAGCGGGAGGGCCAAAAACATTCAGTACTTC

clone_size: many
d_call: TRBD1
v_call: TRBV7-9
j_call: TRBJ2-7
cdr3_aa: CASSFLDRVYEQYF
cdr3_nt: TGTGCCAGCAGCTTCCTGGACAGGGTTTACGAGCAGTACTTC

clone_size: .
d_call: .
v_call: TRBV10-1
j_call: TRBJ2-3
cdr3_aa: CASSKQTGFGTDTQYF
cdr3_nt: TGCGCCAGCAGTAAACAAACAGGGTTCGGCACAGATACGCAGTATTTT

clone_size: .
d_call: .
v_call: TRBV15
j_call: TRBJ2-7
cdr3_aa: CATSIDGGAYEQYF
cdr3_nt: TGTGCCACCAGCATTGATGGGGGAGCCTACGAGCAGTACTTC

clone_size: .
d_call: TRBD1
v_call: TRBV14
j_call: TRBJ2-7
cdr3_aa: CASSLQGARPYEQYF
cdr3_nt: TGTGCCAGCAGCCTACAGGGGGCGAGACCCTACGAGCAGTACTTC

clone_size: .
d_call: .
v_call: TRBV20-1
j_call: TRBJ2-5
cdr3_aa: CSARERGGSFETQYF
cdr3_nt: TGCAGTGCTAGAGAGAGGGGGGGTAGTTTTGAGACCCAGTACTTC

clone_size: many
d_call: .
v_call: TRBV7-3
j_call: TRBJ2-1
cdr3_aa: CASSSGPPNEQFF
cdr3_nt: TGTGCCAGCAGCTCCGGACCCCCTAACGAGCAGTTCTTC

clone_size: many
d_call: TRBD1
v_call: TRBV3-1
j_call: TRBJ2-7
cdr3_aa: CASSPIRDSHEQYF
cdr3_nt: TGTGCCAGCAGCCCAATCCGGGACAGCCACGAGCAGTACTTC

clone_size: .
d_call: .
v_call: TRBV20-1
j_call: TRBJ1-4
cdr3_aa: CSAREPGEKLFF
cdr3_nt: TGCAGTGCTAGAGAGCCCGGAGAAAAACTGTTTTTT

clone_size: .
d_call: TRBD2
v_call: TRBV5-1
j_call: TRBJ2-5
cdr3_aa: CASSLGTSGNQETQYF
cdr3_nt: TGCGCCAGCAGCCTTGGGACTAGCGGGAACCAAGAGACCCAGTACTTC

clone_size: many
d_call: .
v_call: TRBV18
j_call: TRBJ2-2
cdr3_aa: CASSPRTQSGGELFF
cdr3_nt: TGTGCCAGCTCACCACGGACACAATCTGGCGGGGAGCTGTTTTTT

clone_size: few
d_call: TRBD1
v_call: TRBV5-1
j_call: TRBJ1-6
cdr3_aa: CASSLTPGQPNSPLHF
cdr3_nt: TGCGCCAGCAGCTTGACACCGGGACAGCCTAATTCACCCCTCCACTTT

clone_size: .
d_call: TRBD1
v_call: TRBV10-3
j_call: TRBJ2-1
cdr3_aa: CAISESDRVNEQFF
cdr3_nt: TGTGCCATCAGTGAGTCTGACAGGGTCAATGAGCAGTTCTTC

clone_size: .
d_call: TRBD2
v_call: TRBV9
j_call: TRBJ2-7
cdr3_aa: CASSPPGLAGGEQYF
cdr3_nt: TGTGCCAGCAGCCCCCCGGGACTAGCGGGTGGCGAGCAGTACTTC

clone_size: .
d_call: .
v_call: TRBV6-1
j_call: TRBJ2-7
cdr3_aa: CASSEFNEQYF
cdr3_nt: TGTGCCAGCAGTGAATTTAACGAGCAGTACTTC

clone_size: .
d_call: .
v_call: TRBV28
j_call: TRBJ1-4
cdr3_aa: CASSFRPQARAGEKLFF
cdr3_nt: TGTGCCAGCAGTTTTCGACCCCAGGCCAGGGCGGGTGAAAAACTGTTTTTT

clone_size: .
d_call: TRBD1
v_call: TRBV19
j_call: TRBJ1-4
cdr3_aa: CASSPPRGQSINEKLFF
cdr3_nt: TGTGCCAGTTCTCCACCCCGGGGACAGTCGATTAATGAAAAACTGTTTTTT

clone_size: .
d_call: .
v_call: TRBV20-1
j_call: TRBJ2-2
cdr3_aa: CSAPRGTGELFF
cdr3_nt: TGCAGTGCTCCTCGAGGAACCGGGGAGCTGTTTTTT

clone_size: few
d_call: .
v_call: TRBV6-5
j_call: TRBJ1-2
cdr3_aa: CASSYSYDPDRPGYTF
cdr3_nt: TGTGCCAGCAGTTACTCCTACGATCCCGACCGTCCTGGCTACACCTTC

clone_size: .
d_call: TRBD2
v_call: TRBV13
j_call: TRBJ2-1
cdr3_aa: CASSFLAGGTIYEQFF
cdr3_nt: TGTGCCAGCAGCTTTCTAGCGGGAGGGACGATTTATGAGCAGTTCTTC

clone_size: .
d_call: .
v_call: TRBV20-1
j_call: TRBJ1-5
cdr3_aa: CSARFRPGEVVPQHF
cdr3_nt: TGCAGTGCTAGATTCCGGCCCGGTGAGGTAGTGCCCCAGCATTTT

clone_size: .
d_call: .
v_call: TRBV18
j_call: TRBJ2-7
cdr3_aa: CASSPGLNYEQYF
cdr3_nt: TGTGCCAGCTCACCGGGACTGAATTACGAGCAGTACTTC

clone_size: .
d_call: .
v_call: TRBV7-2
j_call: TRBJ2-7
cdr3_aa: CASSSRTSSSYEQYF
cdr3_nt: TGTGCCAGCAGCTCCCGGACTTCCAGCTCCTACGAGCAGTACTTC

clone_size: .
d_call: .
v_call: TRBV9
j_call: TRBJ1-2
cdr3_aa: CASSVGWTSNYGYTF
cdr3_nt: TGTGCCAGCAGCGTAGGCTGGACCTCTAACTATGGCTACACCTTC

clone_size: .
d_call: .
v_call: TRBV7-8
j_call: TRBJ1-6
cdr3_aa: CASSQDRNSPLHF
cdr3_nt: TGTGCCAGCAGCCAGGACAGAAATTCACCCCTCCACTTT

clone_size: many
d_call: TRBD2
v_call: TRBV6-5
j_call: TRBJ2-1
cdr3_aa: CASSYMGAGVDGEQFF
cdr3_nt: TGTGCCAGCAGTTACATGGGAGCGGGAGTGGACGGTGAGCAGTTCTTC

clone_size: .
d_call: TRBD1
v_call: TRBV28
j_call: TRBJ2-3
cdr3_aa: CASRNRGFSTDTQYF
cdr3_nt: TGTGCCAGCAGAAACAGGGGATTTAGCACAGATACGCAGTATTTT

clone_size: few
d_call: .
v_call: TRBV21-1
j_call: TRBJ1-4
cdr3_aa: CAAQRGTAEEKLFF
cdr3_nt: TGTGCCGCTCAACGCGGGACAGCGGAAGAAAAACTGTTTTTT

clone_size: few
d_call: .
v_call: TRBV6-5
j_call: TRBJ1-1
cdr3_aa: CASSYSRGKSANTEAFF
cdr3_nt: TGTGCCAGCAGTTACTCGAGAGGCAAATCGGCGAACACTGAAGCTTTCTTT

clone_size: .
d_call: TRBD1
v_call: TRBV29-1
j_call: TRBJ2-7
cdr3_aa: CSVRTGIDEQYF
cdr3_nt: TGCAGCGTTCGGACAGGGATCGACGAGCAGTACTTC

clone_size: .
d_call: .
v_call: TRBV12-3/TRBV12-4
j_call: TRBJ2-1
cdr3_aa: CASSFLATAHEQFF
cdr3_nt: TGTGCCAGCAGTTTCCTAGCGACCGCCCATGAGCAGTTCTTC

clone_size: few
d_call: .
v_call: TRBV7-9
j_call: TRBJ1-1
cdr3_aa: CASSTGPGTEAFF
cdr3_nt: TGTGCCAGCAGCACGGGACCGGGGACTGAAGCTTTCTTT

clone_size: many
d_call: .
v_call: TRBV7-2
j_call: TRBJ2-4
cdr3_aa: CASSLFEGAKNIQYF
cdr3_nt: TGTGCCAGCAGCTTATTCGAGGGAGCCAAAAACATTCAGTACTTC

clone_size: .
d_call: TRBD2
v_call: TRBV29-1
j_call: TRBJ2-1
cdr3_aa: CSVELPLQISGRSDEQFF
cdr3_nt: TGCAGCGTTGAACTACCACTCCAAATTAGCGGGAGATCGGATGAGCAGTTCTTC

clone_size: many
d_call: TRBD2
v_call: TRBV6-5
j_call: TRBJ2-1
cdr3_aa: CASSYSVVAGAQFF
cdr3_nt: TGTGCCAGCAGTTACTCGGTGGTAGCGGGGGCGCAGTTCTTC

clone_size: .
d_call: .
v_call: TRBV20-1
j_call: TRBJ1-2
cdr3_aa: CSASNPRSTADYTF
cdr3_nt: TGCAGTGCTAGTAACCCACGGTCCACAGCAGACTACACCTTC

clone_size: many
d_call: .
v_call: TRBV7-9
j_call: TRBJ1-4
cdr3_aa: CASSLALSSDNEKLFF
cdr3_nt: TGTGCCAGCAGCTTAGCGCTGTCCAGTGATAATGAAAAACTGTTTTTT

clone_size: .
d_call: TRBD1
v_call: TRBV4-1
j_call: TRBJ2-2
cdr3_aa: CASSQTGTGGRELFF
cdr3_nt: TGCGCCAGCAGCCAAACCGGGACAGGGGGCCGGGAGCTGTTTTTT

clone_size: few
d_call: .
v_call: TRBV29-1
j_call: TRBJ2-1
cdr3_aa: CSSGGGMYSYNEQFF
cdr3_nt: TGCAGCTCTGGGGGCGGGATGTACTCCTACAATGAGCAGTTCTTC

clone_size: few
d_call: .
v_call: TRBV12-3/TRBV12-4
j_call: TRBJ2-1
cdr3_aa: CASSLRGGGVYNEQFF
cdr3_nt: TGTGCCAGCAGTTTAAGGGGGGGAGGGGTATACAATGAGCAGTTCTTC

clone_size: few
d_call: .
v_call: TRBV28
j_call: TRBJ1-5
cdr3_aa: CASSPPPVMHQPQHF
cdr3_nt: TGTGCCAGCAGCCCCCCCCCCGTGATGCATCAGCCCCAGCATTTT

clone_size: .
d_call: .
v_call: TRBV10-3
j_call: TRBJ1-5
cdr3_aa: CAISEIPGALKSQPQHF
cdr3_nt: TGTGCCATCAGTGAGATCCCAGGGGCGCTGAAAAGTCAGCCCCAGCATTTT

clone_size: few
d_call: TRBD1
v_call: TRBV5-1
j_call: TRBJ1-2
cdr3_aa: CASSLMDRDYGYTF
cdr3_nt: TGCGCCAGCAGCTTGATGGACAGGGACTATGGCTACACCTTC